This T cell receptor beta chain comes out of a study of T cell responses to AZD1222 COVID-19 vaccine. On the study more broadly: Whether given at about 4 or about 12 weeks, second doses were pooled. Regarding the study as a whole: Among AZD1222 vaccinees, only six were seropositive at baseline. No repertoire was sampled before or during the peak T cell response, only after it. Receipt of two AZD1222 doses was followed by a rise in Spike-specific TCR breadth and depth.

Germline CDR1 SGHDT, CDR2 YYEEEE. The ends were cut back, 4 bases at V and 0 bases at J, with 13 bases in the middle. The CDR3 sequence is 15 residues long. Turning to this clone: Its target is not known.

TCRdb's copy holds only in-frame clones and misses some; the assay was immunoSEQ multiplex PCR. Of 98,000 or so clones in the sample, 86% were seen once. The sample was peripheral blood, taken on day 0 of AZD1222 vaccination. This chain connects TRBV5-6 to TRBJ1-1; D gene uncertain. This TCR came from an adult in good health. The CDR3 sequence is CASSRARGLNTEAFF. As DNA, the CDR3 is TGTGCCAGCAGCCGGGCGAGAGGATTGAACACTGAAGCTTTCTTT.